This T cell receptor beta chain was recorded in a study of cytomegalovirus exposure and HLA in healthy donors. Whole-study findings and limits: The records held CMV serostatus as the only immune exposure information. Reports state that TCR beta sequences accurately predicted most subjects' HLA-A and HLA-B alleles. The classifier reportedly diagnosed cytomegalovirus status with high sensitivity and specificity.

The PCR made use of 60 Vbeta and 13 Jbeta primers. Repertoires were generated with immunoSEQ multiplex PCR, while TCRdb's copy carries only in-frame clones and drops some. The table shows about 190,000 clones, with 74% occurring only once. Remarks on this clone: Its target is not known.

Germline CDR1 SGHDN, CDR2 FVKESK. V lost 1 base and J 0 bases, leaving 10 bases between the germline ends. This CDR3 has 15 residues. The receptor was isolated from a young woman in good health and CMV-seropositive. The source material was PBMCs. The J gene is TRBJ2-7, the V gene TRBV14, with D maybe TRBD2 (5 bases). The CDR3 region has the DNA TGTGCCAGCAGCCAAGCTAGCCGGAGCTCCTACGAGCAGTACTTC. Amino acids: CASSQASRSSYEQYF.